The 30 T cell receptor beta chains presented below share a single source sample, sequenced in a study of blood T cell repertoires in COVID-19 (dated by TCRdb to the early 2020s). The receptor library was made with the immunoSEQ multiplex PCR assay. TCRdb carries this immuneACCESS record with in-frame sequences only. Its versions omit some clonotypes, under half of them owing to an unresolved V gene in the studies checked, with the rest unexplained. In all, the sample holds roughly 260,000 clones, and 87% of those were seen once. The top ten constitute more than 5% of the sample. Sequencing input: PBMCs or T cells enriched from blood (not recorded which). These receptors came from a woman aged 25 to 39 with acute COVID-19.

This clone was seen once. The J gene is TRBJ2-1, the V gene TRBV7-9; TRBD1 agrees at 9 bases. CDR1 is SEHNR, CDR2 FQNEAQ, per germline (reference sequence). The CDR3 is 16 amino acids. V shed 4 bases, J shed 6 bases, and the junction held 10 bases outside the gene matches. The CDR3 nucleotides read TGTGCCAGCAGCTCCTCCGGCGGGACAGGGATCAATGAGCAGTTCTTC. Protein sequence: CASSSSGGTGINEQFF.

The chain uses TRBV4-1 and TRBJ2-7; the D gene is possibly TRBD1 (7 bases). The CDR3 is made up of 15 amino acids. Between the trimmed V and J ends, which lost 3 bases and 6 bases, there was a span of 18 bases. Germline CDR1 is MGHRA and CDR2 is YSYEKL. The CDR3 sequence is CASSHSTGRSSEQYF. The CDR3 DNA reads TGCGCCAGCAGCCATTCGACAGGGAGGTCTTCCGAGCAGTACTTC.

This clone was seen only a few times. The rearrangement uses TRBV2 and TRBJ2-1; weak D call: TRBD1 (5 bases). CDR1 SNHLY and CDR2 FYNNEI come from the germline V gene. CDR3 length equals 13 residues. The ends were cut back, 6 bases at V and 6 bases at J, with 12 bases in the middle. The CDR3 DNA reads TGTGCCAGCAGAGAGACAGAGCGCAATGAGCAGTTCTTC. Protein product: CASRETERNEQFF.

The chain combines TRBV9 with TRBJ2-3, with D maybe TRBD2 (6 bases). Between the trimmed V and J ends, which lost 0 bases and 2 bases, there was a span of 16 bases. This CDR3 comprises 17 residues. Germline-derived CDR1 and CDR2 are SGDLS and YYNGEE. In DNA form, the CDR3 reads TGTGCCAGCAGCGTAGATCGTGGCGGGGAATACACAGATACGCAGTATTTT. It encodes CASSVDRGGEYTDTQYF.

Note on this clone: Other DNA variants within this sample encode the same CDR3. This chain connects TRBV19 to TRBJ2-6; the match to TRBD1 covers 10 bases. With 4 bases clipped from V and 3 bases from J, the junction kept 3 bases outside the gene matches. CDR3 length: 16 residues. Germline values: CDR1 LNHDA, CDR2 SQIVND (reference sequence). Here the CDR3 reads CASSRQGAGGANVLTF. In DNA, the CDR3 is TGTGCCAGTAGTAGACAGGGGGCGGGTGGGGCCAACGTCCTGACTTTC.

This rearrangement joins TRBV29-1 to TRBJ1-2; D unresolved. Trimming removed 6 bases at V and 5 bases at J, with 13 bases between. Looked up from germline, CDR1 is SQVTM and CDR2 is ANQGSEA. The length of the CDR3 is 12 residues. The CDR3 DNA reads as TGCAGCGTGCGCCGGGAACCGTATGGCTACACCTTC. This translates into CSVRREPYGYTF. Complete variable domain (other parts from reference TRBV29-1 and TRBJ1-2): SAVISQKPSRDICQRGTSLTIQCQVDSQVTMMFWYRQQPGQSLTLIATANQGSEATYESGFVIDKFPISRPNLTFSTLTVSNMSPEDSSIYLCSVRREPYGYTFGSGTRLTVV.

The chain has TRBV19 and TRBJ2-3; TRBD1 is a possible D gene (5 bases). The length of the CDR3 is 12 residues. V lost 11 bases, J lost 5 bases, and 14 bases lay in between. From germline, CDR1 is LNHDA and CDR2 SQIVND (reference sequence). The CDR3 nucleotides are TGTGCCGCAAAGGGGTTTAAAGATACGCAGTATTTT. Protein product: CAAKGFKDTQYF.

The V and J genes are TRBV6-5 and TRBJ2-4, with 7 bases lining up with TRBD2. Per germline, CDR1 MNHEY and CDR2 SVGAGI. The CDR3 runs to 16 residues. The ends lost 0 bases at V and 3 bases at J; junction bases unmatched: 5. CDR3 DNA sequence: TGTGCCAGCAGTTACTCGAAATCGGGAGGCAAAAACATTCAGTACTTC. It specifies CASSYSKSGGKNIQYF.

V gene TRBV7-2 combines with J gene TRBJ2-1, with 10 bases fitting TRBD2. The V and J ends lost 2 bases and 5 bases, in that order; junction bases with no gene match: 3. There are 15 residues in the CDR3. Germline assignment: CDR1 SGHTA and CDR2 FQGNSA. The CDR3 loop reads CASSLTSGENNEQFF. The CDR3 nucleotides read TGTGCCAGCAGCTTAACTAGCGGGGAAAACAATGAGCAGTTCTTC.

The CDR3 nucleotides read TGCAGCGTCCCTCTACCAACTAGCGGGGGGAAAAATGAGCAGTTCTTC. Its protein product is CSVPLPTSGGKNEQFF. J is TRBJ2-1 and V is TRBV29-1; 12 nucleotides match TRBD2. Germline V gene lookup returns CDR1 SQVTM and CDR2 ANQGSEA. The CDR3 consists of 16 residues. The junction had 13 bases not matched to a gene; V was cut back by 6 bases and J by 7 bases.

This clone was detected ten times or more. The rearrangement uses TRBV21-1 and TRBJ1-4. TRBV21-1 is reported as a pseudogene. This CDR3 has 15 amino acids. The CDR3 nucleotides are TGTGCCAGCAGCAAATCCCCCTTAACTAATGAAAAACTGTTTTTT. Translation gives CASSKSPLTNEKLFF.

The chain is built from TRBV15 and TRBJ2-5; the match to TRBD1 covers 8 bases. The J segment lost 3 bases and the V segment lost 3 bases, leaving 0 bases of the junction unmatched. Germline CDR1 reads LNHNV; CDR2 reads YYDKDF (reference sequence). The CDR3 extends over 13 amino acids. In DNA, the CDR3 is TGTGCCACCAGCAGGGACAGGGAAGAGACCCAGTACTTC. It specifies CATSRDREETQYF.

The chain recombines TRBV29-1 with TRBJ1-1, with D possibly TRBD1 on 6 matching bases. CDR3 length equals 13 residues. Germline CDR1 is SQVTM and CDR2 is ANQGSEA. The CDR3 is CGVGGRRSTEAFF. DNA for the CDR3: TGCGGTGTGGGGGGGCGACGTAGCACTGAAGCTTTCTTT.

The chain links TRBV28 to TRBJ2-3; perhaps TRBD1 as D (5 bases). The V end was cut by 4 bases, the J end by 0 bases, with 14 bases between. Germline loops: CDR1 MDHEN, CDR2 SYDVKM. CDR3 length: 16 residues. The CDR3 protein is CASSSWSTVSTDTQYF. CDR3 DNA sequence: TGTGCCAGCAGTTCATGGTCGACAGTGAGCACAGATACGCAGTATTTT. The variable domain in full, completed from reference TRBV28 and TRBJ2-3, reads DVKVTQSSRYLVKRTGEKVFLECVQDMDHENMFWYRQDPGLGLRLIYFSYDVKMKEKGDIPEGYSVSREKKERFSLILESASTNQTSMYLCASSSWSTVSTDTQYFGPGTRLTVL.

This rearrangement joins TRBV18 to TRBJ2-7; 7 nucleotides match TRBD1. CDR1 and CDR2 from the germline V gene are KGHSH and LQKENI. The CDR3 runs 14 residues. V gave up 4 bases and J gave up 7 bases; unmatched junction bases: 10. CDR3 sequence: CASSLGTDLREQYF. Written as DNA, the CDR3 is TGTGCCAGCTCACTCGGGACAGACCTACGAGAGCAGTACTTC.

The genes are TRBV25-1 and TRBJ2-7; TRBD1 agrees at 7 bases. From germline, CDR1 is MGHDK and CDR2 SYGVNS. With V trimmed by 2 bases and J by 1 base, 2 bases remained unmatched. This CDR3 spans 14 amino acids. CDR3 region: CASSEPGQSYEQYF. DNA for the CDR3: TGTGCCAGCAGTGAACCGGGACAGTCCTACGAGCAGTACTTC.

The genes are TRBV6-5 and TRBJ1-6, with D possibly being TRBD1 (6 bases). The germline gives CDR1 MNHEY, CDR2 SVGAGI. V gave up 3 bases and J gave up 6 bases, with 15 bases separating them. The CDR3 sequence is 16 residues long. CDR3 region: CASSYNQDSPNSPLHF. CDR3 DNA: TGTGCCAGCAGTTATAATCAGGACAGCCCTAATTCACCCCTCCACTTT.

The V call is TRBV4-1, the J call TRBJ2-3, with D possibly matching TRBD2 (6 bases). This CDR3 region has 17 residues. Germline values: CDR1 MGHRA, CDR2 YSYEKL. V was pared by 3 bases and J by 7 bases, with 23 bases between. The CDR3: CASSHPGSGGEVHTQYF. CDR3 sequence (DNA): TGCGCCAGCAGCCACCCGGGGAGCGGAGGGGAGGTGCATACGCAGTATTTT.

The V call is TRBV2, the J call TRBJ1-2; D perhaps matches TRBD1 (5 bases). The CDR3 consists of 13 residues. Germline V gene lookup returns CDR1 SNHLY and CDR2 FYNNEI. V lost 3 bases and J lost 7, with 12 bases in between. CDR3 DNA sequence: TGTGCCAGCAGTGACCGGCAGGGAGGTGGCTACACCTTC. This gives the protein CASSDRQGGGYTF.

This CDR3 is CASGKQGAYGYTF. The CDR3 DNA reads TGTGCCAGCGGAAAACAGGGGGCCTATGGCTACACCTTC. This rearrangement joins TRBV6-5 to TRBJ1-2; 9 positions agree with TRBD1. The CDR3 is 13 residues long. V shed 8 bases and J 4 bases; nucleotides not matched to a gene: 5. Germline CDR1 is MNHEY and CDR2 is SVGAGI.

J is TRBJ2-3 and V is TRBV19; D remains unclear. Germline values: CDR1 LNHDA, CDR2 SQIVND (reference sequence). V was clipped by 5 bases and J by 3 bases, with 6 bases between them. The CDR3 has 12 amino acids. The CDR3 region has the DNA TGTGCCAGTAGTTTTCTTACAGATACGCAGTATTTT. It encodes CASSFLTDTQYF.

The chain joins TRBV9 to TRBJ1-2; possible D gene TRBD1, 5 bases. The CDR3 is 12 residues long. Germline CDR1 and CDR2: SGDLS and YYNGEE. V lost 5 bases to trimming and J lost 6 bases, with 11 bases between them. CDR3 in DNA: TGTGCCAGCAGAACAGTAGGGGATGGCTACACCTTC. Translation: CASRTVGDGYTF.

The J gene is TRBJ2-4, the V gene TRBV7-9; unclear D gene. The CDR3 length is 14 residues. Trimming removed 4 bases at V and 8 bases at J, with 15 bases between. Germline V gene sequence: CDR1 SEHNR, CDR2 FQNEAQ (reference sequence). The CDR3 DNA reads as TGTGCCAGCAGCTCTGGAGACGGTTCGGACATTCAGTACTTC. Translation gives CASSSGDGSDIQYF.

This clone appeared once. V and J are TRBV19 and TRBJ1-1, with 8 bases identical to TRBD1. The CDR3 length is 17 residues. Trimming cost V 1 base and J 5 bases; bases outside gene matches: 12. Germline lookup yields CDR1 LNHDA and CDR2 SQIVND (reference sequence). The CDR3 reads CASSIVPGGTGGTEAFF. The CDR3 region has the DNA TGTGCCAGTAGTATAGTCCCCGGGGGGACAGGAGGGACTGAAGCTTTCTTT.

This clone is a singleton in its sample. The chain is built from TRBV7-9 and TRBJ1-1; weak D call: TRBD1 (6 bases). V lost 2 bases and J lost 2, with 12 bases in between. The CDR3 has 15 amino acids. Germline V gives CDR1 SEHNR, CDR2 FQNEAQ (reference sequence). The CDR3 here is CASSLWRGRNTEAFF. In DNA form, the CDR3 reads TGTGCCAGCAGCTTATGGCGGGGGCGCAACACTGAAGCTTTCTTT.

The chain is built from TRBV28 and TRBJ2-5; 8 nucleotides line up with TRBD1. The CDR3 extends over 17 amino acids. CDR1 is MDHEN, CDR2 SYDVKM, per germline. The ends lost 6 bases at V and 5 bases at J; junction bases unmatched: 17. CDR3: CASRQKFSRGPRETQYF. The CDR3 DNA reads TGTGCCAGCAGACAAAAATTTAGCAGGGGGCCCCGGGAGACCCAGTACTTC.

V and J are TRBV2 and TRBJ1-2; perhaps TRBD1 as D (5 bases). The germline V and J ends were trimmed by 2 bases and 2 bases, with 9 bases remaining between them. Germline CDR1 and CDR2: SNHLY and FYNNEI. The CDR3 consists of 14 residues. This CDR3 reads CASSESPGNYGYTF. The CDR3 nucleotides are TGTGCCAGCAGTGAATCTCCAGGGAACTATGGCTACACCTTC.

This chain uses TRBV28 with TRBJ2-5; 9 bases line up with TRBD2. V shed 4 bases, J shed 5 bases, and the junction held 14 bases outside the gene matches. The length of the CDR3 is 17 residues. Germline V CDR1 and CDR2: MDHEN, SYDVKM. The CDR3, as DNA: TGTGCCAGCAGTTCTCGACTCCTAGCGGGGCTAGCGGAGACCCAGTACTTC. Translated, it gives CASSSRLLAGLAETQYF.

The CDR3 here is CASSLVVSTDTQYF. Written as DNA, the CDR3 is TGTGCCAGCAGCTTAGTAGTCAGCACAGATACGCAGTATTTT. The genes are TRBV7-2 and TRBJ2-3; D not resolved. This CDR3 region has 14 residues. V was clipped by 1 base and J by 0 bases, with 5 bases between them. Per the germline V gene, CDR1 is SGHTA and CDR2 is FQGNSA.

Turning to this clone: Different DNA sequences within this sample yield the same CDR3. The chain combines TRBV18 with TRBJ1-4; 8 bases align to TRBD1. The length of the CDR3 is 15 residues. Looked up from germline, CDR1 is KGHSH and CDR2 is LQKENI. After removal of 0 bases from V and 8 bases from J, the junction contained 5 bases not matched to a gene. The CDR3 DNA reads as TGTGCCAGCTCACCACCTGGACAGGGTGGAGAAAAACTGTTTTTT. This sequence encodes CASSPPGQGGEKLFF.